Listed here are 28 T cell receptor beta chains from one sample, sequenced in a study of blood T cell repertoires in COVID-19. The data were produced by immunoSEQ multiplex PCR, yet TCRdb's version contains in-frame clones alone and is incomplete. The sample shows around 100,000 clones, 84% of them seen only once. Material for sequencing was peripheral blood. These receptors were collected from a human donor in a cohort sampled during active COVID-19.

This rearrangement joins TRBV24-1 to TRBJ2-1, with TRBD2 matching over 12 bases. With 3 bases clipped from V and 0 bases from J, the junction kept 11 bases outside the gene matches. Germline V gene lookup returns CDR1 KGHDR and CDR2 SFDVKD. This CDR3 contains 20 residues. For the CDR3, the DNA is TGTGCCACCAGTGATACCGGGACTAGCGGGCGCCGTAGCTCCTACAATGAGCAGTTCTTC. This gives the protein CATSDTGTSGRRSSYNEQFF.

This sequence joins TRBV27 and TRBJ2-2; 7 positions match TRBD2. CDR3 length: 16 residues. The V and J ends lost 3 bases and 7 bases, in that order; junction bases with no gene match: 11. Germline V gene lookup returns CDR1 MNHEY and CDR2 SMNVEV (reference sequence). CDR3 bases: TGTGCCAGCAGTTTTGATCGCGGGAGAAAAGGCGGGGAGCTGTTTTTT. Its translation: CASSFDRGRKGGELFF.

This clone was observed a single time. The chain recombines TRBV7-8 with TRBJ2-1; 7 bases are a match to TRBD1. This CDR3 contains 12 residues. Germline loops: CDR1 SGHVS, CDR2 FQNEAQ. Unmatched junction bases numbered 7, after V lost 5 bases and J lost 12 bases. CDR3 protein: CASSPTGSGQFF. CDR3 DNA sequence: TGTGCCAGCAGCCCGACAGGGTCCGGGCAGTTCTTC.

The chain uses TRBV5-1 and TRBJ1-1, with 12 bases identical to TRBD1. The CDR3 is made up of 19 amino acids. The germline CDR1 and CDR2 sequences are SGHRS and YFSETQ. V dropped 1 base and J dropped 1; count of bases not matched to a gene: 11. CDR3 sequence: CASSLNQGQGAYSNTEAFF. DNA for the CDR3: TGCGCCAGCAGCTTGAACCAGGGACAGGGGGCCTACTCGAACACTGAAGCTTTCTTT.

This sequence joins TRBV5-6 and TRBJ2-2; TRBD1 agrees at 9 bases. Germline values: CDR1 SGHDT, CDR2 YYEEEE. CDR3 length: 12 residues. Germline trimming cut 7 bases from V and 13 bases from J; bases unmatched to any gene: 8. The CDR3 DNA reads TGTGCCAGCGGTCCAACAGGGGGCCGGCTGTTTTTT. Protein product: CASGPTGGRLFF.

The chain is built from TRBV28 and TRBJ2-6, with 7 bases matching TRBD2. Looked up from germline, CDR1 is MDHEN and CDR2 is SYDVKM. Trimming took 4 bases from V and 0 from J; bases not matched to a gene: 9. CDR3 length equals 18 residues. CDR3 in DNA: TGTGCCAGCAGTTGGGGGGGAGTTCTCTCCTCTGGGGCCAACGTCCTGACTTTC. It codes for CASSWGGVLSSGANVLTF.

This chain links TRBV23-1 with TRBJ2-7; D is unclear. TRBV23-1 is flagged as an ORF with uncertain function. V dropped 0 bases and J dropped 7 bases, with 10 bases sitting between them. There are 13 residues in the CDR3. The CDR3: CASSQSQDSEQYF. For the CDR3, the DNA is TGCGCCAGCAGTCAATCGCAGGATTCAGAGCAGTACTTC.

The chain employs TRBV24-1 and TRBJ2-1; 9 bases are shared with TRBD2. The CDR3 extends over 15 amino acids. The V gene's germline CDR1 is KGHDR and CDR2 SFDVKD. J gave up 6 bases and V 3 bases, and 5 bases lay outside the gene matches. For the CDR3, the DNA is TGTGCCACCAGTGATGCCCCTAGCGGGATCAATGAGCAGTTCTTC. This codes for CATSDAPSGINEQFF.

The chain's CDR3 is CASSLGLAGGQYF. CDR3 sequence (DNA): TGTGCCAGCAGTTTGGGACTAGCGGGAGGCCAGTACTTC. This sequence joins TRBV28 and TRBJ2-5; 15 bases fit TRBD2. The ends lost 3 bases at V and 10 bases at J; junction bases unmatched: 0. Germline-derived CDR1 and CDR2 are MDHEN and SYDVKM. The CDR3 runs 13 residues.

V usage is TRBV2 and J usage is TRBJ1-5; 11 bases are a match to TRBD1. Germline V gene sequence: CDR1 SNHLY, CDR2 FYNNEI. J gave up 6 bases and V 6 bases, and 7 bases lay outside the gene matches. The CDR3 runs 15 residues. The CDR3 DNA reads TGTGCCAGCAGGGGGGGACAGGGGGTTTTTCAGCCCCAGCATTTT. This sequence encodes CASRGGQGVFQPQHF.

The V and J genes are TRBV5-5 and TRBJ1-1; the match to TRBD1 covers 7 bases. V lost 4 bases, J lost 7 bases, and 10 bases stayed unmatched. This CDR3 contains 14 residues. Per germline, CDR1 SGHKS and CDR2 YYEKEE (reference sequence). In nucleotides, the CDR3 is TGTGCCAGCAGCCCGACAGGGATTGTTAATGAAGCTTTCTTT. Its protein product is CASSPTGIVNEAFF.

The chain employs TRBV6-4 and TRBJ2-7, with 7 nucleotides matching TRBD1. Germline lookup yields CDR1 MRHNA and CDR2 SNTAGT. Trimming removed 6 bases from V and 7 bases from J; junction bases left unmatched: 21. The CDR3 extends over 17 amino acids. In nucleotides, the CDR3 is TGTGCCAGCAGCGGCCACTCCACGACAGGGTGGGCTCGGGAGCAGTACTTC. Translating it yields CASSGHSTTGWAREQYF.

The chain combines TRBV28 with TRBJ2-2; no clear D gene. Deletions cut 4 bases from V and 7 bases from J, with 10 bases between. The length of the CDR3 is 13 residues. Germline CDR1 and CDR2: MDHEN and SYDVKM. The CDR3, as DNA: TGTGCCAGCAGTTCCTCACTAATCGGGGAGCTGTTTTTT. This codes for CASSSSLIGELFF.

The V gene is TRBV9, the J gene TRBJ1-6; D gene uncertain. Trimming took off 0 bases at V and 11 bases at J, with 12 bases between the two ends. Per germline, CDR1 SGDLS and CDR2 YYNGEE. This CDR3 is 14 amino acids long. The CDR3 nucleotides are TGTGCCAGCAGCGTAGGTCTAGACGGGGCACCCCTCCACTTT. The encoded protein is CASSVGLDGAPLHF.

The CDR3 protein is CASSFNVGQGYGYTF. CDR3 nucleotide sequence: TGTGCCAGCAGTTTTAATGTGGGACAGGGGTATGGCTACACCTTC. This chain links TRBV28 with TRBJ1-2; 10 bases are a match to TRBD1. Germline trimming cut 3 bases from V and 5 bases from J; bases unmatched to any gene: 6. The CDR3 has 15 residues. Germline V gives CDR1 MDHEN, CDR2 SYDVKM.

The chain recombines TRBV5-1 with TRBJ2-7; 7 positions agree with TRBD1. The V and J ends lost 2 bases and 3 bases, in that order; junction bases with no gene match: 5. Germline V gene data show CDR1 as SGHRS and CDR2 as YFSETQ. The CDR3 covers 14 residues. CDR3 residues: CASSFGTAYYEQYF. DNA for the CDR3: TGCGCCAGCAGCTTCGGGACAGCTTACTACGAGCAGTACTTC.

The CDR3 DNA sequence: TGTGCCAGCAGTTACTCCCGCGGGCGGTTGGGAACTGAAGCTTTCTTT. Protein sequence: CASSYSRGRLGTEAFF. V is TRBV6-2 or TRBV6-3 and J is TRBJ1-1; D unresolved. CDR1 MNHEY and CDR2 SVGEGT come from the germline V gene. V was pared by 0 bases and J by 5 bases, with 16 bases between. CDR3 length: 16 amino acids.

Written as DNA, the CDR3 is TGTGCCAGCAGCGTTGGGACAACGAGTCCCTACAATGAGCAGTTCTTC. It codes for CASSVGTTSPYNEQFF. The V call is TRBV9, the J call TRBJ2-1; D may be TRBD1 (6 bases). The germline gives CDR1 SGDLS, CDR2 YYNGEE. The length of the CDR3 is 16 residues. The germline V and J ends were trimmed by 2 bases and 2 bases, with 14 bases remaining between them.

The chain carries TRBV5-8 and TRBJ1-5, with 11 nucleotides matching TRBD1. The CDR3 is 18 residues long. With V trimmed by 0 bases and J by 2 bases, 7 bases remained unmatched. Per germline, CDR1 SGHTS and CDR2 YDEGEE. The chain's CDR3 is CASSLVWTGGLGNQPQHF. Written as DNA, the CDR3 is TGTGCCAGCAGCTTGGTGTGGACAGGGGGCTTGGGCAATCAGCCCCAGCATTTT.

CDR3 coding DNA: TGTGCCAGCAGTAAAACTAGCGGAACCTACGAGCAGTACTTC. It is translated as CASSKTSGTYEQYF. V and J are TRBV6-5 and TRBJ2-7, with TRBD2 identical over 8 bases. The V segment lost 5 bases and the J segment 2 bases; nucleotides outside the gene matches: 5. The CDR3 sequence is 14 residues long. CDR1 MNHEY and CDR2 SVGAGI come from the germline V gene.

The rearrangement joins TRBV4-1 to TRBJ2-1; 7 bases map to TRBD1. Germline V lookup: CDR1 MGHRA, CDR2 YSYEKL. The V and J ends lost 0 bases and 10 bases, in that order; junction bases with no gene match: 12. This CDR3 spans 16 amino acids. The CDR3 sequence: CASSQDQRGDRPEQFF. The CDR3 DNA follows: TGCGCCAGCAGCCAAGACCAAAGAGGGGACAGACCCGAGCAGTTCTTC.

The chain combines TRBV6-6 with TRBJ1-1, with D possibly TRBD1 on 6 matching bases. Germline V lookup: CDR1 MNHNY, CDR2 SVGAGI (reference sequence). The CDR3 runs 14 residues. V lost 0 bases to trimming and J lost 6 bases, with 11 bases between them. The CDR3 bases are TGTGCCAGCAGTTACTCCCAGACAGGCCCTGAAGCTTTCTTT. The encoded protein is CASSYSQTGPEAFF.

This chain links TRBV5-1 with TRBJ2-1; TRBD2 matches 9 bases. The CDR3 covers 16 residues. The V segment lost 6 bases and the J segment 8 bases; nucleotides outside the gene matches: 15. CDR1 SGHRS and CDR2 YFSETQ come from the germline V gene. The chain's CDR3 is CASKVAGLAARDEQFF. The CDR3 DNA reads as TGCGCCAGCAAGGTGGCGGGACTAGCAGCAAGGGATGAGCAGTTCTTC. Based on the CDR3 plus reference TRBV5-1 and TRBJ2-1, the full variable domain is KAGVTQTPRYLIKTRGQQVTLSCSPISGHRSVSWYQQTPGQGLQFLFEYFSETQRNKGNFPGRFSGRQFSNSRSEMNVSTLELGDSALYLCASKVAGLAARDEQFFGPGTRLTVL.

This chain connects TRBV19 to TRBJ2-1; tentatively, D is TRBD2 (5 bases). V lost 4 bases to trimming and J lost 2 bases, with 12 bases between them. Germline V gene data show CDR1 as LNHDA and CDR2 as SQIVND (reference sequence). The length of the CDR3 is 15 residues. This chain's CDR3 is CASSRTSQAYNEQFF. The CDR3 coding sequence is TGTGCCAGTAGTAGGACTTCCCAAGCCTACAATGAGCAGTTCTTC. The complete variable domain, with remaining parts taken from reference TRBV19 and TRBJ2-1, reads DGGITQSPKYLFRKEGQNVTLSCEQNLNHDAMYWYRQDPGQGLRLIYYSQIVNDFQKGDIAEGYSVSREKKESFPLTVTSAQKNPTAFYLCASSRTSQAYNEQFFGPGTRLTVL.

This chain connects TRBV19 to TRBJ1-6; a possible D gene is TRBD1 (5 bases). Trimming pared 9 bases from V and 6 bases from J, leaving 18 bases between. This CDR3 is built from 15 residues. Germline lookup yields CDR1 LNHDA and CDR2 SQIVND (reference sequence). The CDR3 protein is CASSMWGESNSPLHF. CDR3 nucleotide sequence: TGTGCCAGCTCTATGTGGGGCGAAAGTAATTCACCCCTCCACTTT.

The V call is TRBV29-1, the J call TRBJ2-3, with 7 positions matching TRBD2. The germline V gene has CDR1 SQVTM and CDR2 ANQGSEA. CDR3 length: 12 amino acids. V was clipped by 0 bases and J by 9 bases; unmatched bases: 3. CDR3 protein: CSVEDGRGTQYF. For the CDR3, the DNA is TGCAGCGTTGAAGATGGGAGGGGAACGCAGTATTTT.

The chain recombines TRBV19 with TRBJ2-3; 8 bases line up with TRBD2. Germline V lookup: CDR1 LNHDA, CDR2 SQIVND (reference sequence). CDR3 length: 15 amino acids. Trimming removed 4 bases from V and 2 bases from J; junction bases left unmatched: 5. This chain's CDR3 is CASSTSGGLTDTQYF. In DNA form, the CDR3 reads TGTGCCAGTAGTACGAGCGGGGGACTCACAGATACGCAGTATTTT.

Written as DNA, the CDR3 is TGCAGCGTATCAGGGTTTACCGGAAACACCATATATTTT. Protein product: CSVSGFTGNTIYF. V is TRBV29-1 and J is TRBJ1-3; D might be TRBD1 (5 bases). Looked up from germline, CDR1 is SQVTM and CDR2 is ANQGSEA. The CDR3 extends over 13 amino acids. The ends were cut back, 6 bases at V and 4 bases at J, with 13 bases in the middle.